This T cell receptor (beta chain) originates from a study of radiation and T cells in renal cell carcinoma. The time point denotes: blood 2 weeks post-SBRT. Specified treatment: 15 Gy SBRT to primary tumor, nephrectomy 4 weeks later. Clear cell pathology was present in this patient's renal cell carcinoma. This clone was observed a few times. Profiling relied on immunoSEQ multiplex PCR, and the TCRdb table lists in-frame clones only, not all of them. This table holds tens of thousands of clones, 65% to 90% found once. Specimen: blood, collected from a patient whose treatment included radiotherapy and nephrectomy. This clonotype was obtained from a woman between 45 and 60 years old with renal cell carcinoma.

This CDR3 is CSVSSGAEAFF. In nucleotides, the CDR3 is TGCAGCGTTAGTTCAGGGGCTGAAGCTTTCTTT. The chain couples TRBV29-1 to TRBJ1-1; perhaps TRBD1 as D (6 bases). V lost 5 bases, J lost 6 bases, and 10 bases lay in between. Germline V gene data show CDR1 as SQVTM and CDR2 as ANQGSEA. The CDR3 is made up of 11 amino acids.